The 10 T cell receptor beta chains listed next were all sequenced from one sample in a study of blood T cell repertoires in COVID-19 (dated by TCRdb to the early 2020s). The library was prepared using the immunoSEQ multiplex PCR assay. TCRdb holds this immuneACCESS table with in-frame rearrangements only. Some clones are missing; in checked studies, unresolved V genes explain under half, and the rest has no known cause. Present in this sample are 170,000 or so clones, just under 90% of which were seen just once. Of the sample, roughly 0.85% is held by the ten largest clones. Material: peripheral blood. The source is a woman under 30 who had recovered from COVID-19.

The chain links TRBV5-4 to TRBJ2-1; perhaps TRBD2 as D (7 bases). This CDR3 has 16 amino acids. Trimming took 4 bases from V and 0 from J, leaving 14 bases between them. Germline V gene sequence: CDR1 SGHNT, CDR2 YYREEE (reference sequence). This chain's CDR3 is CASSGRGGASYNEQFF. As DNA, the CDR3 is TGTGCCAGCAGCGGGCGTGGGGGGGCCTCCTACAATGAGCAGTTCTTC.

CDR3 in amino acids: CASSYLQVHDNEQFF. Here the CDR3 DNA reads TGTGCCAGCAGTTACCTACAGGTTCATGACAATGAGCAGTTCTTC. This rearrangement joins TRBV28 to TRBJ2-1; D may be TRBD1 (5 bases). V was clipped by 4 bases and J by 5 bases, with 15 bases between them. This CDR3 region has 15 residues. Germline CDR1 reads MDHEN; CDR2 reads SYDVKM.

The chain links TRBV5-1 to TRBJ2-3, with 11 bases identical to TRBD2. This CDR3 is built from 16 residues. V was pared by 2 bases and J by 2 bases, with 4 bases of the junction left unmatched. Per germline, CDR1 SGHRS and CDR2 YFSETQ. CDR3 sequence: CASSFLAGGDTDTQYF. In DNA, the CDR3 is TGCGCCAGCAGCTTCTTAGCGGGGGGGGACACAGATACGCAGTATTTT.

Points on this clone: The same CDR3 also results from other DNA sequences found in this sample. The CDR3 loop is CASSYSSPPGDLGAFF. CDR3 DNA sequence: TGTGCCAGCAGTTACTCCAGTCCTCCGGGGGACCTTGGAGCTTTCTTT. The genes are TRBV6-2 or TRBV6-3 and TRBJ1-1, with D possibly matching TRBD1 (5 bases). Germline V lookup: CDR1 MNHEY, CDR2 SVGEGT. This CDR3 has 16 amino acids. Trimming took off 0 bases at V and 10 bases at J, with 21 bases between the two ends.

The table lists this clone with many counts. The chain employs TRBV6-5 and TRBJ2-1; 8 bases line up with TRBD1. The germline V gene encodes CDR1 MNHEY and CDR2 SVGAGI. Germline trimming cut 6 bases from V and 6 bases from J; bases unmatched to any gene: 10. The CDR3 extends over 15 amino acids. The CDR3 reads CASSIDSTGANEQFF. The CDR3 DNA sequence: TGTGCCAGCAGCATAGACTCGACAGGGGCCAATGAGCAGTTCTTC.

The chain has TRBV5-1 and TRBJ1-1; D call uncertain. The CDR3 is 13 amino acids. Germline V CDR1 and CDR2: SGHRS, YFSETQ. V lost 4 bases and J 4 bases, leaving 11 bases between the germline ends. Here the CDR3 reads CASSLAGTTEAFF. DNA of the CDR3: TGCGCCAGCAGCCTCGCGGGAACCACTGAAGCTTTCTTT.

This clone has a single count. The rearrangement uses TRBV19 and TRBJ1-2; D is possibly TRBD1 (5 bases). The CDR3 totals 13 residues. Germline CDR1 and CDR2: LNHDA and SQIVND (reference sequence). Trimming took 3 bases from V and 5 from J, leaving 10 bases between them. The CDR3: CASSILGRYGYTF. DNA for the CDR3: TGTGCCAGTAGTATCTTGGGGCGGTATGGCTACACCTTC.

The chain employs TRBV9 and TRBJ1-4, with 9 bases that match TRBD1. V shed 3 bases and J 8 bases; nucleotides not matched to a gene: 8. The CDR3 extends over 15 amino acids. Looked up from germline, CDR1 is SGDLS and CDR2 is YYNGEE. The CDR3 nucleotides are TGTGCCAGCAGCGCGGAAGACAGGGGGGACGAAAAACTGTTTTTT. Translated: CASSAEDRGDEKLFF.

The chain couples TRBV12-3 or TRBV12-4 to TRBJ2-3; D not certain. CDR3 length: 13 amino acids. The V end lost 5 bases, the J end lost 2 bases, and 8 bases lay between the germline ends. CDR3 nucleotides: TGTGCCAGCAGTCCGTCTCTCACAGATACGCAGTATTTT. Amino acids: CASSPSLTDTQYF.

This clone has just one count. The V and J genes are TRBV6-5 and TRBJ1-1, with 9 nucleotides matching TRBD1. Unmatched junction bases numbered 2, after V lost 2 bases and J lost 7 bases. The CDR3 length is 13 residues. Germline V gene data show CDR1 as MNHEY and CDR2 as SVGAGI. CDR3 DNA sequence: TGTGCCAGCAGTTACGGGACAGGGATTGAAGCTTTCTTT. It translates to CASSYGTGIEAFF.